These 12 T cell receptor beta chains originate from one sample sequenced in a study of spatial heterogeneity in lung cancer (dated by TCRdb to about 2019). Library preparation employed 5' RACE. The sample was run on a NextSeq 500. The public reads were reprocessed in TCRdb via fastp at Q25 and MiXCR, keeping in-frame beta chains. One record per CDR3 amino acid sequence lists the most common genes and DNA. The sample data list tens of thousands of distinct CDR3 sequences, and around 7% of these were observed just once. The ten largest clones add up to about 3% of the sample. The sample's time point, from its label and the paper: sample taken at primary tumor resection. TCR sequencing used whole RNA extracted from tumor and nontumor lung tissue, or from cryopreserved PBMC samples, without cell sorting. The sample was PBMCs, taken at surgery. The receptors were sampled from a female donor with early-stage non-small cell lung cancer.

The chain combines TRBV6-2 or TRBV6-3 with TRBJ2-7; D is perhaps TRBD1 or TRBD2 (5 bases each). Germline V gene lookup returns CDR1 MNHEY and CDR2 SVGEGT. The length of the CDR3 is 13 residues. The V gene lost 7 bases and the J gene lost 3 bases, with 13 bases spanning the gap. The CDR3 DNA sequence: TGTGCCAGCAATCTGGGACCAAACTACGAGCAGTACTTC. It translates to CASNLGPNYEQYF.

This clonotype has more than one count but fewer than ten. The V gene is TRBV6-1, the J gene TRBJ2-7; 7 nucleotides align to TRBD2. The CDR3 consists of 14 residues. V was clipped by 9 bases and J by 4 bases; unmatched bases: 12. The germline gives CDR1 MNHNS, CDR2 SASEGT. Written as DNA, the CDR3 is TGTGCCAGTACACCCACGGGACTACGATACGAGCAGTACTTC. Encoded protein: CASTPTGLRYEQYF.

The V and J genes are TRBV5-4 and TRBJ2-1; D gene ambiguous. Trimming removed 4 bases from V and 4 bases from J, with 12 bases in between. Germline V lookup: CDR1 SGHNT, CDR2 YYREEE (reference sequence). The CDR3 covers 14 residues. CDR3 region: CASSPVDTYNEQFF. The CDR3 coding sequence is TGTGCCAGCAGCCCGGTGGATACATACAATGAGCAGTTCTTC. The full variable domain, with the rest looked up from reference TRBV5-4 and TRBJ2-1, is ETGVTQSPTHLIKTRGQQVTLRCSSQSGHNTVSWYQQALGQGPQFIFQYYREEENGRGNFPPRFSGLQFPNYSSELNVNALELDDSALYLCASSPVDTYNEQFFGPGTRLTVL.

This chain connects TRBV7-9 to TRBJ2-1; TRBD2 is a possible D gene (5 bases). The V gene's germline CDR1 is SEHNR and CDR2 FQNEAQ (reference sequence). The CDR3 sequence is 16 residues long. V was cut by 4 bases and J by 6 bases, with 19 bases left in between. The CDR3 is CASSWRYTDRINEQFF. DNA for the CDR3: TGTGCCAGCAGCTGGAGGTATACGGACCGAATCAATGAGCAGTTCTTC.

This clonotype was detected many times. The chain recombines TRBV3-1 with TRBJ1-3, with TRBD1 matching 8 bases. V was clipped by 1 base and J by 2 bases; unmatched bases: 4. This CDR3 is built from 16 residues. Germline CDR1 is LGHDT and CDR2 is YNNKEL (reference sequence). The CDR3 spells CASSQGRTGTGNTIYF. The CDR3 region has the DNA TGTGCCAGCAGCCAAGGCCGGACAGGGACTGGAAACACCATATATTTT.

This rearrangement joins TRBV7-9 to TRBJ2-7; no clear D gene. This CDR3 is 11 amino acids long. The V and J ends lost 1 base and 9 bases respectively, with 7 bases between them. Germline V lookup: CDR1 SEHNR, CDR2 FQNEAQ (reference sequence). Here the CDR3 reads CASSLEVRQYF. CDR3 DNA: TGTGCCAGCAGCTTAGAAGTGAGGCAGTACTTC.

This clonotype came up many times. The chain combines TRBV20-1 with TRBJ2-4, with D tentatively TRBD1 or TRBD2 (5 bases each). V was pared by 4 bases and J by 3 bases, with 13 bases between. The CDR3 covers 14 residues. CDR1 and CDR2 (germline): DFQATT, SNEGSKA (reference sequence). In DNA form, the CDR3 reads TGCAGTGCTAAGAGGGGATTCGACAAAAACATTCAGTACTTC. Its translation is CSAKRGFDKNIQYF.

This clonotype has more than one count but fewer than ten. The rearrangement links TRBV2 to TRBJ2-7; D possibly uses TRBD1 or TRBD2 (5 bases each). The V end was cut by 8 bases, the J end by 1 base, with 15 bases between. The CDR3 has 14 amino acids. Germline lookup yields CDR1 SNHLY and CDR2 FYNNEI. The CDR3 sequence: CASLRVKGSYEQYF. In nucleotides, the CDR3 is TGTGCCAGCTTGAGGGTAAAGGGGTCCTACGAGCAGTACTTC. The full variable domain, with the rest looked up from reference TRBV2 and TRBJ2-7, is EPEVTQTPSHQVTQMGQEVILRCVPISNHLYFYWYRQILGQKVEFLVSFYNNEISEKSEIFDDQFSVERPDGSNFTLKIRSTKLEDSAMYFCASLRVKGSYEQYFGPGTRLTVT.

A word on this clonotype: Given a much more abundant clone one base away, this may be a read error. The chain joins TRBV27 to TRBJ2-1, with D perhaps TRBD1 (8 bases). The germline CDR1 and CDR2 sequences are MNHEY and SMNVEV (reference sequence). This CDR3 has 15 amino acids. With 4 bases removed from V and 7 bases from J, the gap between germline ends came to 17 bases. The CDR3 DNA follows: TGTGCCAGCAGTTATCACAGGGGGGGAAAGAATGAGCAGTTCTTC. Translation gives CASSYHRGGKNEQFF.

This clonotype was observed a handful of times. The gene calls are TRBV3-1 and TRBJ2-3; 8 bases agree with TRBD2. The CDR3 extends over 17 amino acids. Looked up from germline, CDR1 is LGHDT and CDR2 is YNNKEL (reference sequence). Losses at the gene ends were 0 bases for V and 2 bases for J; bases not matched to a gene: 7. The CDR3 DNA is TGTGCCAGCAGCCAAGATCCCTACGGGGGGGCCACAGATACGCAGTATTTT. It yields the protein CASSQDPYGGATDTQYF.

The rearrangement joins TRBV12-3 or TRBV12-4 to TRBJ2-5; tentatively, D is TRBD1 or TRBD2 (5 bases each). The CDR3 contains 16 residues. Deletions cut 5 bases from V and 0 bases from J, with 16 bases between. The CDR3 nucleotides read TGTGCCAGCAGTCCCGGGGCCTTCTTCAACCAAGAGACCCAGTACTTC. Encoded protein: CASSPGAFFNQETQYF.

By share, this clonotype ranks as medium-sized. For the CDR3, the DNA is TGTGCCAGCAGCTTAGGCCCGGGACTGACTACCTACAATGAGCAGTTCTTC. As protein: CASSLGPGLTTYNEQFF. The chain is built from TRBV7-2 and TRBJ2-1; TRBD2 is a possible D gene (6 bases). V was cut by 1 base and J by 2 bases, with 15 bases left in between. The CDR3 is 17 residues long. The V gene's germline CDR1 is SGHTA and CDR2 FQGNSA.